These 21 T cell receptor beta chains were sequenced from one sample in a study of blood T cell repertoires in COVID-19. TCRdb keeps only in-frame clones here, not all; method: immunoSEQ multiplex PCR. The sample holds under 450,000 clones, roughly four fifths seen once. The sequenced sample consisted of PBMCs or T cells enriched from blood (not recorded which). These receptors were obtained from a woman between 45 and 60 years old who had recovered from COVID-19.

The rearrangement uses TRBV11-2 and TRBJ1-2, with D possibly being TRBD1 (5 bases). The V end was cut by 2 bases, the J end by 8 bases, with 24 bases between. This CDR3 is built from 17 residues. CDR1 SGHAT and CDR2 FQNNGV come from the germline V gene. CDR3 sequence (DNA): TGTGCCAGCAGCTTAACCCCCGGGGGAGGTGGGGTAGGGGGCTACACCTTC. Its protein product is CASSLTPGGGGVGGYTF.

Of note for this clone: This sample also contains other DNA sequences that code for the same CDR3. The J gene is TRBJ1-2, the V gene TRBV29-1, with D perhaps matching TRBD1 (6 bases). The CDR3 runs to 11 residues. Trimming stripped 4 bases from V and 5 bases from J, with 8 bases between. Germline lookup yields CDR1 SQVTM and CDR2 ANQGSEA. The CDR3 is CSVGGGYGYTF. The DNA of the CDR3 is TGCAGCGTTGGAGGGGGATATGGCTACACCTTC.

V is TRBV30 and J is TRBJ2-2; weak D call: TRBD2 (5 bases). V lost 5 bases and J 1 base, leaving 20 bases between the germline ends. This CDR3 is 17 amino acids long. Germline V gene data show CDR1 as GTSNPN and CDR2 as SVGIG (reference sequence). The CDR3 DNA is TGTGCCTGGTTCTCCGAGGGAAGAGCGGAGAACACCGGGGAGCTGTTTTTT. Its protein product is CAWFSEGRAENTGELFF. The full variable domain, rest sourced from reference TRBV30 and TRBJ2-2, is SQTIHQWPATLVQPVGSPLSLECTVEGTSNPNLYWYRQAAGRGLQLLFYSVGIGQISSEVPQNLSASRPQDRQFILSSKKLLLSDSGFYLCAWFSEGRAENTGELFFGEGSRLTVL.

This clone was observed a handful of times. This rearrangement joins TRBV7-2 to TRBJ1-2, with D maybe TRBD1 (6 bases). The CDR3 is made up of 15 amino acids. Between the trimmed V and J ends, which lost 1 base and 6 bases, there was a span of 15 bases. CDR1 is SGHTA and CDR2 is FQGNSA in the germline V gene. The CDR3 reads CASSLDHWRTDGYTF. DNA for the CDR3: TGTGCCAGCAGCTTAGACCATTGGAGGACAGATGGCTACACCTTC.

This chain joins TRBV28 and TRBJ2-1; 8 bases are a match to TRBD1. The CDR3 is made up of 14 amino acids. With V trimmed by 4 bases and J by 3 bases, 2 bases remained unmatched. CDR1 MDHEN and CDR2 SYDVKM come from the germline V gene. Here the CDR3 DNA reads TGTGCCAGCAGTTGGACAGGGTTCTACAATGAGCAGTTCTTC. Amino acids: CASSWTGFYNEQFF.

This clone has only a few counts. V and J are TRBV6-2 or TRBV6-3 and TRBJ1-2, with 9 bases fitting TRBD1. Germline CDR1 is MNHEY and CDR2 is SVGEGT. The V segment lost 5 bases and the J segment 7 bases; nucleotides outside the gene matches: 2. This CDR3 has 12 residues. CDR3 region: CASSDRGSGYTF. In DNA, the CDR3 is TGTGCCAGCAGTGACAGGGGGTCTGGCTACACCTTC.

The chain recombines TRBV9 with TRBJ1-5; no definite D call. This CDR3 has 14 residues. Per the germline V gene, CDR1 is SGDLS and CDR2 is YYNGEE. Trimming took off 4 bases at V and 3 bases at J, with 11 bases between the two ends. The CDR3 DNA sequence: TGTGCCAGCAGCTCGACAAACTCCAATCAGCCCCAGCATTTT. It translates to CASSSTNSNQPQHF.

The gene calls are TRBV5-1 and TRBJ1-1; 7 bases fit TRBD1. With V trimmed by 5 bases and J by 4 bases, 8 bases remained unmatched. The length of the CDR3 is 14 residues. CDR1 SGHRS and CDR2 YFSETQ come from the germline V gene. The CDR3 DNA sequence: TGCGCCAGCAGATTCGACAGGGCTGGCACTGAAGCTTTCTTT. It yields the protein CASRFDRAGTEAFF.

The CDR3, as DNA: TGTGCCATCAGTGAGTCGGGCTCAGGATTGGACACTGAAGCTTTCTTT. It codes for CAISESGSGLDTEAFF. J is TRBJ1-1 and V is TRBV10-3; D ambiguous. Germline-derived CDR1 and CDR2 are ENHRY and SYGVKD. Deletions cut 0 bases from V and 3 bases from J, with 14 bases between. The CDR3 covers 16 residues.

This clone appeared once. The CDR3 region has the DNA TGTGCCAGCAGTGAAGCGCCAGGCTATGGCTACACCTTC. The encoded protein is CASSEAPGYGYTF. The rearrangement uses TRBV6-1 and TRBJ1-2; D unclear. CDR1 is MNHNS, CDR2 SASEGT, per germline. The ends were cut back, 0 bases at V and 4 bases at J, with 6 bases in the middle. This CDR3 spans 13 amino acids.

This chain uses TRBV9 with TRBJ2-2; 7 bases are shared with TRBD1. V shed 4 bases and J 3 bases; nucleotides not matched to a gene: 3. This CDR3 has 14 amino acids. The germline V gene encodes CDR1 SGDLS and CDR2 YYNGEE. CDR3 loop: CASSRDSYTGELFF. The CDR3 DNA reads as TGTGCCAGCAGCCGGGACAGTTACACCGGGGAGCTGTTTTTT.

The V call is TRBV28, the J call TRBJ1-5; D gene ambiguous. V dropped 2 bases and J dropped 7 bases, with 6 bases sitting between them. The germline V gene has CDR1 MDHEN and CDR2 SYDVKM. The CDR3 is 12 amino acids. This CDR3 is CASSLEIQPQHF. CDR3 bases: TGTGCCAGCAGTTTAGAGATACAGCCCCAGCATTTT.

The rearrangement links TRBV12-3 or TRBV12-4 to TRBJ1-2, with D possibly being TRBD1 (5 bases). The CDR3 loop spans 12 amino acids. The V gene lost 8 bases and the J gene lost 0 bases, with 7 bases spanning the gap. CDR3 nucleotides: TGTGCCAGCCGGGGGACTAACTATGGCTACACCTTC. It encodes CASRGTNYGYTF.

The J gene is TRBJ1-4, the V gene TRBV30; D possibly corresponds to TRBD1 (6 bases). This CDR3 has 17 amino acids. Germline values: CDR1 GTSNPN, CDR2 SVGIG (reference sequence). Trimming shortened V by 3 bases and J by 0 bases, and 17 bases separated the two germline ends. The CDR3, as DNA: TGTGCCTGGAGCCAATCCGGGACACCCGCAACTAATGAAAAACTGTTTTTT. Translating it yields CAWSQSGTPATNEKLFF.

The chain joins TRBV30 to TRBJ1-5; maybe TRBD1 (5 bases). Between the trimmed V and J ends, which lost 4 bases and 8 bases, there was a span of 12 bases. The length of the CDR3 is 12 residues. Germline loops: CDR1 GTSNPN, CDR2 SVGIG (reference sequence). The CDR3 loop reads CAWNTGGEPQHF. The DNA for the CDR3 is TGTGCCTGGAATACAGGTGGGGAGCCCCAGCATTTT.

This chain connects TRBV9 to TRBJ1-2; 7 bases fit TRBD1. CDR1 SGDLS and CDR2 YYNGEE come from the germline V gene. CDR3 size: 13 residues. V shed 3 bases and J 4 bases; nucleotides not matched to a gene: 3. Written as DNA, the CDR3 is TGTGCCAGCAGCGGCCCAGGGGGCTATGGCTACACCTTC. Translating gives CASSGPGGYGYTF.

This clone was counted a few times. V gene TRBV12-5 combines with J gene TRBJ1-2; D unresolved. The CDR3 consists of 16 residues. Germline values: CDR1 LGHNT, CDR2 FRNRAP. The V and J ends lost 0 bases and 5 bases respectively, with 16 bases between them. The CDR3 coding sequence is TGTGCTAGTGGTTTGGTACTTGACCCGGGGATTTATGGCTACACCTTC. Protein: CASGLVLDPGIYGYTF.

The gene calls are TRBV6-2 or TRBV6-3 and TRBJ1-1; D not certain. The CDR3 runs to 11 residues. Trimming removed 5 bases from V and 10 bases from J, with 11 bases in between. The germline gives CDR1 MNHEY, CDR2 SVGEGT. The CDR3 spells CASSPRRGAFF. In DNA form, the CDR3 reads TGTGCCAGCAGTCCCAGACGGGGAGCTTTCTTT.

Details on this clone: Other nucleotide sequences in the sample specify the same CDR3. This rearrangement joins TRBV6-5 to TRBJ1-2, with D possibly being TRBD1 (6 bases). The V end lost 6 bases, the J end lost 2 bases, and 10 bases lay between the germline ends. The CDR3 extends over 13 amino acids. The germline CDR1 and CDR2 sequences are MNHEY and SVGAGI. The CDR3 protein is CASRTGTNYGYTF. As DNA, the CDR3 is TGTGCCAGCAGAACCGGGACAAACTATGGCTACACCTTC.

This clone was seen more than once but under ten times. The J gene is TRBJ1-1, the V gene TRBV7-2; D remains unclear. CDR1 is SGHTA, CDR2 FQGNSA, per germline. The CDR3 length is 12 residues. The V gene lost 1 base and the J gene lost 7 bases, with 7 bases spanning the gap. CDR3 loop: CASSLGWSEAFF. CDR3 coding DNA: TGTGCCAGCAGCTTAGGATGGAGTGAAGCTTTCTTT.

The rearrangement joins TRBV4-3 to TRBJ2-1; 7 nucleotides agree with TRBD1. This CDR3 region has 16 residues. V shed 0 bases, J shed 5 bases, and the junction held 7 bases outside the gene matches. Germline CDR1 and CDR2: LGHNA and YSLEER. CDR3: CASSQDYRTGDNEQFF. The CDR3 coding sequence is TGCGCCAGCAGCCAAGATTACCGGACAGGAGACAATGAGCAGTTCTTC.